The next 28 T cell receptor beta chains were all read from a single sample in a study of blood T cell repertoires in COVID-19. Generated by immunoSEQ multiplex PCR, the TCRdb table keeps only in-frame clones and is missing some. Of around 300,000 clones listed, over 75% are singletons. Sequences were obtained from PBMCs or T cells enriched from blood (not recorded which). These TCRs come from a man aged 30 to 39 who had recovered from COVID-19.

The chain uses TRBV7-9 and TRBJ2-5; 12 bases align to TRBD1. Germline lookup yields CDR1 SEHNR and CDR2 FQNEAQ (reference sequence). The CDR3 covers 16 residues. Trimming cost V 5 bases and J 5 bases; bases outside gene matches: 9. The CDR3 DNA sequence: TGTGCCAGCAGCCGCGCCGGGACAGGGGGCGGTGAGACCCAGTACTTC. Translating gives CASSRAGTGGGETQYF. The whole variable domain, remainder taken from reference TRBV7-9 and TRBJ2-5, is DTGVSQNPRHKITKRGQNVTFRCDPISEHNRLYWYRQTLGQGPEFLTYFQNEAQLEKSRLLSDRFSAERPKGSFSTLEIQRTEQGDSAMYLCASSRAGTGGGETQYFGPGTRLLVL.

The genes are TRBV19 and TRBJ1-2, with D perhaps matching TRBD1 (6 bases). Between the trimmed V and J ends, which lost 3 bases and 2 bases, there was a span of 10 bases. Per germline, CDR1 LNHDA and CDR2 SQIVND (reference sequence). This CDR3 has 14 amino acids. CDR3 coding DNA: TGTGCCAGTAGTATTTTGACAGGCAACTATGGCTACACCTTC. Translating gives CASSILTGNYGYTF.

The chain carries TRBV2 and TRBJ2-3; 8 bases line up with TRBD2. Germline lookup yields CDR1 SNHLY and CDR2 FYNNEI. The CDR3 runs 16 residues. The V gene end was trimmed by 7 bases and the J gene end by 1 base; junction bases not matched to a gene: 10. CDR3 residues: CASNVRLASRTDTQYF. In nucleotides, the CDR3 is TGTGCCAGCAACGTTAGACTAGCGAGCCGCACAGATACGCAGTATTTT.

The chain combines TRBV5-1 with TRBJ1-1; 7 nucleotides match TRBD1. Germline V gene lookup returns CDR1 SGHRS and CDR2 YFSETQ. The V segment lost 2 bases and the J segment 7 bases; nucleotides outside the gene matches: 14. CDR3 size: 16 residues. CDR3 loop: CASSLAAGTALNEAFF. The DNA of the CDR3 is TGCGCCAGCAGCTTAGCCGCCGGGACAGCACTAAATGAAGCTTTCTTT.

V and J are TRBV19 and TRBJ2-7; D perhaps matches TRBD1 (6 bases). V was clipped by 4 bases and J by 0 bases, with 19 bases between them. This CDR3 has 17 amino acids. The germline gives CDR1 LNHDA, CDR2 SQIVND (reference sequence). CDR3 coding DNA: TGTGCCAGTAGTACTAGGGACACGGTGTGGGGCTCCTACGAGCAGTACTTC. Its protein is CASSTRDTVWGSYEQYF.

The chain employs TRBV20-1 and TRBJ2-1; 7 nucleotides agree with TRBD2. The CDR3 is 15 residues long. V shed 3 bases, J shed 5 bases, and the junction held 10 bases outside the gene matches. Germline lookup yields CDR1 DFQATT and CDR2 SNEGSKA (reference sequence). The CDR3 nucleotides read TGCAGTGCTAGTCGGGGGGATTACGAGGACAATGAGCAGTTCTTC. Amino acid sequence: CSASRGDYEDNEQFF.

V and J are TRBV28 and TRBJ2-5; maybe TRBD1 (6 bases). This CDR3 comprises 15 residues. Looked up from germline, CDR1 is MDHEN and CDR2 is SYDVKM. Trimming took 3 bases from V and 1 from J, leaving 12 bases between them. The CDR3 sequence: CASSLAGATQETQYF. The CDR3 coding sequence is TGTGCCAGCAGTTTGGCAGGGGCGACCCAAGAGACCCAGTACTTC.

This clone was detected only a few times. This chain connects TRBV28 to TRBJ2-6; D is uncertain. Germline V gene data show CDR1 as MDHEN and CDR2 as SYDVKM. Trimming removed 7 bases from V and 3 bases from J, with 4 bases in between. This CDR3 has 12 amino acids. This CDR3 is CASTGGANVLTF. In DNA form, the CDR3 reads TGTGCCAGCACGGGTGGGGCCAACGTCCTGACTTTC.

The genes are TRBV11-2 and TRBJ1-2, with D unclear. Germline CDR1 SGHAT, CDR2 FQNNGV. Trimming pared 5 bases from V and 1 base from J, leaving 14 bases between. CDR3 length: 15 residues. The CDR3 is CASSQQAAGNYGYTF. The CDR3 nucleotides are TGTGCCAGCAGCCAACAAGCCGCGGGTAACTATGGCTACACCTTC.

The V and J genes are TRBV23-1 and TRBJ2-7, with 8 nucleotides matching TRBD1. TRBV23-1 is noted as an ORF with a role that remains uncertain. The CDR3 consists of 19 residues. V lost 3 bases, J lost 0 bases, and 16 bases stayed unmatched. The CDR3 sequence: CASSHQGAGLFFTSYEQYF. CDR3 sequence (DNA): TGCGCCAGCAGTCACCAGGGGGCCGGTTTATTTTTTACCTCCTACGAGCAGTACTTC.

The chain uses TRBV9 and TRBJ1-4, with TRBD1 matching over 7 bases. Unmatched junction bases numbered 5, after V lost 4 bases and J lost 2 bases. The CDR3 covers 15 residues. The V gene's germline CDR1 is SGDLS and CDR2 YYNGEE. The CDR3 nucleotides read TGTGCCAGCAGCCTCCGACAGGGCACTAATGAAAAACTGTTTTTT. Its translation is CASSLRQGTNEKLFF.

DNA of the CDR3: TGTGCCAGCGAGAGACAGAGAAACACTGAAGCTTTCTTT. Its protein is CASERQRNTEAFF. The rearrangement joins TRBV28 to TRBJ1-1; D is possibly TRBD1 (5 bases). The CDR3 is made up of 13 amino acids. Per the germline V gene, CDR1 is MDHEN and CDR2 is SYDVKM. V dropped 8 bases and J dropped 2 bases, with 12 bases sitting between them.

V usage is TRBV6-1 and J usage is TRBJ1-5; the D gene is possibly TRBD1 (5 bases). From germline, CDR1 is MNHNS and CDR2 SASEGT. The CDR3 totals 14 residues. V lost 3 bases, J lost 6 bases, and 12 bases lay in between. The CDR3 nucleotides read TGTGCCAGCAGTGATGTGGGGCGCGGTCAGCCCCAGCATTTT. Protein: CASSDVGRGQPQHF.

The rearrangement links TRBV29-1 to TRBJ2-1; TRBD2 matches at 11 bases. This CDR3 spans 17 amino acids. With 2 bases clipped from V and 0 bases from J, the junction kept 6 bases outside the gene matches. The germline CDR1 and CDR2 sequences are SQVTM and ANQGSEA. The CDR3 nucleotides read TGCAGCGTTGAATGGCTAGCGGGGGGAAGCTCCTACAATGAGCAGTTCTTC. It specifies CSVEWLAGGSSYNEQFF.

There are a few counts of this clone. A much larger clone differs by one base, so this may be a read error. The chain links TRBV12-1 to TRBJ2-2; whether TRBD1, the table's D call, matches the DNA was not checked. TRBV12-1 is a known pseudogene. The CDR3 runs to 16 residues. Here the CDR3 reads CASSPGQGVNTGELFF. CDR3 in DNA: TGTGCCAGCAGCCCCGGACAGGGGGTGAACACCGGGGAGCTGTTTTTT.

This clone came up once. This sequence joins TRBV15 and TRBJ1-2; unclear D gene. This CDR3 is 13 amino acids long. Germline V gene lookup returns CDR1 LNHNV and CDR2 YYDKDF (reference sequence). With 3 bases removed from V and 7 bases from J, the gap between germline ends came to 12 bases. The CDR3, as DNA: TGTGCCACCAGCAGGCCCCTGGAGGGTGGCTACACCTTC. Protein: CATSRPLEGGYTF.

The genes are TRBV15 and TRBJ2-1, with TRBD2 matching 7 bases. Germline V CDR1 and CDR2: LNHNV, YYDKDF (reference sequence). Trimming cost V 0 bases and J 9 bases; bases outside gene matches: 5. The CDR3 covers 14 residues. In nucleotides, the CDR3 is TGTGCCACCAGCAGAGATCGGGGGAGGGCTGAGCAGTTCTTC. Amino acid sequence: CATSRDRGRAEQFF.

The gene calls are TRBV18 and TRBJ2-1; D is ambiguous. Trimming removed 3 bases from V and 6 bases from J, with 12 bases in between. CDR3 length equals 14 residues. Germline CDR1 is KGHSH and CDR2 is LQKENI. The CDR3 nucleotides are TGTGCCAGCTCACCCTCTAGGTCCGGCAATGAGCAGTTCTTC. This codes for CASSPSRSGNEQFF.

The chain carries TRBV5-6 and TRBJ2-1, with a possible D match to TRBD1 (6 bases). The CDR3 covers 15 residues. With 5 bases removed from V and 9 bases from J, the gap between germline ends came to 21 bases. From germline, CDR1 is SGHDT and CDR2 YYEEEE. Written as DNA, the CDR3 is TGTGCCAGCAGAACACGGGACACCGGGTCGGTTGAGCAGTTCTTC. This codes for CASRTRDTGSVEQFF. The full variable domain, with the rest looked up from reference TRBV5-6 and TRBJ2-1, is DAGVTQSPTHLIKTRGQQVTLRCSPKSGHDTVSWYQQALGQGPQFIFQYYEEEERQRGNFPDRFSGHQFPNYSSELNVNALLLGDSALYLCASRTRDTGSVEQFFGPGTRLTVL.

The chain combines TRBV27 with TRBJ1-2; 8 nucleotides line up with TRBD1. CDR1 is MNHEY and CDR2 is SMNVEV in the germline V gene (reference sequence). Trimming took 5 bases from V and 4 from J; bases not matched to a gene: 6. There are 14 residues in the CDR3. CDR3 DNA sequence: TGTGCCAGCAGTCCCCGACAGGGGACCTATGGCTACACCTTC. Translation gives CASSPRQGTYGYTF.

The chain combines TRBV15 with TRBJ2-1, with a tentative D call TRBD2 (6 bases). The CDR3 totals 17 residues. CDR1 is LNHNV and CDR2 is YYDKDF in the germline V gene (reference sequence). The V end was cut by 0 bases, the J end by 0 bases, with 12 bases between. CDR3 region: CATSRDNGLYSYNEQFF. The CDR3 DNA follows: TGTGCCACCAGCAGAGATAACGGACTATACTCCTACAATGAGCAGTTCTTC.

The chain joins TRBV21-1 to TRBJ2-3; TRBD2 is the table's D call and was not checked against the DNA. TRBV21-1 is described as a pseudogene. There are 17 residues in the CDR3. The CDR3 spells CASSKFTSGGAPDTQYF. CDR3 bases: TGTGCCAGCAGCAAGTTCACTAGCGGGGGGGCCCCAGATACGCAGTATTTT.

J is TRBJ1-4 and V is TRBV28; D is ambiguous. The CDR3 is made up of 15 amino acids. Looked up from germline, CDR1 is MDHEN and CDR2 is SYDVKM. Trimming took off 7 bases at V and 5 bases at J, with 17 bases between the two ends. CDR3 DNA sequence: TGTGCCAGCACCGATCCGCGCGGGGTGAATGAAAAACTGTTTTTT. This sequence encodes CASTDPRGVNEKLFF.

The CDR3 DNA is TGTGCCAGCAGCGGGCCGGAGGGCTACGAGCAGTACTTC. This gives the protein CASSGPEGYEQYF. This chain connects TRBV12-3 or TRBV12-4 to TRBJ2-7; a possible D gene is TRBD2 (6 bases). Trimming took 6 bases from V and 3 from J, leaving 12 bases between them. The CDR3 sequence is 13 residues long.

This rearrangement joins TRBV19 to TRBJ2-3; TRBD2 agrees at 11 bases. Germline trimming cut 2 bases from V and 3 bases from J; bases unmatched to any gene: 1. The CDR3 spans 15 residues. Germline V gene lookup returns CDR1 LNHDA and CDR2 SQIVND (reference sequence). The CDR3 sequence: CASSITSGGTDTQYF. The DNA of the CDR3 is TGTGCCAGTAGTATAACTAGCGGGGGAACAGATACGCAGTATTTT.

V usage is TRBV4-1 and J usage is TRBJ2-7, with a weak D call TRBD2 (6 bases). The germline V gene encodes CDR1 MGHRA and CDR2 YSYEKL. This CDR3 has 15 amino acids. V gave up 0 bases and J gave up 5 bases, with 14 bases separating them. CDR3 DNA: TGCGCCAGCAGCCAAGAGGGGGGTCTAAGCCACGAGCAGTACTTC. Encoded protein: CASSQEGGLSHEQYF.

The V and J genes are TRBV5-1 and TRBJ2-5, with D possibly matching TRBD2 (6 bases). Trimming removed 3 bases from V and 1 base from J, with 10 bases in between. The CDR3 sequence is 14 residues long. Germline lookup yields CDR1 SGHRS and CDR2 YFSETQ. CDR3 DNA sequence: TGCGCCAGCAGCTACGGGACTCCCCAAGAGACCCAGTACTTC. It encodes CASSYGTPQETQYF.

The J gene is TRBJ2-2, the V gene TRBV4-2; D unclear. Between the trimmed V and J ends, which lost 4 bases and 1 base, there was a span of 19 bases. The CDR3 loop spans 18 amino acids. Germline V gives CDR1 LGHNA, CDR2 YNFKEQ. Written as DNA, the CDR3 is TGTGCCAGCAGCCGCCTTACGTGGGCTTCAGGGAACACCGGGGAGCTGTTTTTT. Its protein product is CASSRLTWASGNTGELFF.